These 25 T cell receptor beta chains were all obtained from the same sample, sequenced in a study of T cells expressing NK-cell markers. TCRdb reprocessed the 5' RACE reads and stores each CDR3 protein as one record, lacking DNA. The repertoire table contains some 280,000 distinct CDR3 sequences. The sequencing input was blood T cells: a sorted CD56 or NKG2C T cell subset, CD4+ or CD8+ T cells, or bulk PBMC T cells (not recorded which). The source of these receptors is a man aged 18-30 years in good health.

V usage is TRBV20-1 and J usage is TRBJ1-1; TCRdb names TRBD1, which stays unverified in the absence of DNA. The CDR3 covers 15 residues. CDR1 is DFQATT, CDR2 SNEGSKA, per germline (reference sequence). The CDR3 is CSATGGSSRNTEAFF.

CDR3 protein: CSAGQTPSTDTQYF. The rearrangement joins TRBV20-1 to TRBJ2-3. The CDR3 consists of 14 residues. Germline V CDR1 and CDR2: DFQATT, SNEGSKA (reference sequence).

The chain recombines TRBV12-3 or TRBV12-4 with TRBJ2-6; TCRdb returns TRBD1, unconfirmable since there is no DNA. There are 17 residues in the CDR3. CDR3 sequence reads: CASSAGHYRSGANVLTF.

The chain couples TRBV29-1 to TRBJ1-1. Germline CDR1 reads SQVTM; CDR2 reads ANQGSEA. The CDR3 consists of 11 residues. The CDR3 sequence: CSVGKSAEAFF.

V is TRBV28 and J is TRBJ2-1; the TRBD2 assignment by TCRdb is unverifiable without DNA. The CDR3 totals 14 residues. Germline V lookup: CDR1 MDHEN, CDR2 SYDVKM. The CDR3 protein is CASRREATYNEQFF.

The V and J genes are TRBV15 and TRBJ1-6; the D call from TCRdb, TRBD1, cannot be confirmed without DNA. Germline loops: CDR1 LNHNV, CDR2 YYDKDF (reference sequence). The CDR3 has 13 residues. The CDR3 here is CATSRDRQSPLHF.

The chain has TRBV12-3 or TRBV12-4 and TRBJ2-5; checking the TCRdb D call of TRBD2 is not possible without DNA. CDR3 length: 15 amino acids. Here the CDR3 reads CASAPLAGGRETQYF.

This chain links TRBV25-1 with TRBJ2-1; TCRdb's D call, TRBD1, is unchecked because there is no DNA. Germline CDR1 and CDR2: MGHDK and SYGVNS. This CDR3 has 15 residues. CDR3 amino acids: CASSSPGQRFNEQFF.

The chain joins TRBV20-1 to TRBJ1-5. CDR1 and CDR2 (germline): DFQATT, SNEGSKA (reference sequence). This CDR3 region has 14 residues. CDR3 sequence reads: CSARWQGGGQPQHF.

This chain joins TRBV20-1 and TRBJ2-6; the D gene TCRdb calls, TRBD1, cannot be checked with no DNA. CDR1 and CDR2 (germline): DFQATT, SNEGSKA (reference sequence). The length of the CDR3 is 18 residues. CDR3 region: CSARVSSGLRNGANVLTF.

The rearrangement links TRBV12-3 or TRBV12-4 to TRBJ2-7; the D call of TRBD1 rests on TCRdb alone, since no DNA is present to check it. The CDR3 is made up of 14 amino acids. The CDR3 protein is CASSLQGITYEQYF.

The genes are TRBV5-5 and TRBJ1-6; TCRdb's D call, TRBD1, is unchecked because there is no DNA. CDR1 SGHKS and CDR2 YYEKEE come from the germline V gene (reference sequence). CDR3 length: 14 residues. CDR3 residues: CASSLVPPVQPLHF.

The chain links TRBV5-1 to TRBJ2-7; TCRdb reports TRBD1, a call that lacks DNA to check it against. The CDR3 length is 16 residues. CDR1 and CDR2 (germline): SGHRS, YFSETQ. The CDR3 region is CASSSAGTRAGYEQYF.

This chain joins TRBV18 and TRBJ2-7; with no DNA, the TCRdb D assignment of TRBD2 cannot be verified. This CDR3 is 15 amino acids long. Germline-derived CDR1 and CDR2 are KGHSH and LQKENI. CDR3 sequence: CASSSLAGEGVEQYF.

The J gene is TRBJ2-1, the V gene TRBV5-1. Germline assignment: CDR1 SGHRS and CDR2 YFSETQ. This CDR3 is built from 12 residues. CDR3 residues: CASSLLGDEQFF.

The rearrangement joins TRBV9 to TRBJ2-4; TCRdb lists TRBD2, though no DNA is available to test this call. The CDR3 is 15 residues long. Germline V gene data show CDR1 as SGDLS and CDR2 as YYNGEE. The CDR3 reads CASSVGLAPKNIQYF.

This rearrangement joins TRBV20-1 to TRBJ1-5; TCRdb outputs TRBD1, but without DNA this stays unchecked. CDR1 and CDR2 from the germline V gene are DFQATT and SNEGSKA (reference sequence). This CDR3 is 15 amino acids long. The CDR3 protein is CSANKGAVGNQPQHF.

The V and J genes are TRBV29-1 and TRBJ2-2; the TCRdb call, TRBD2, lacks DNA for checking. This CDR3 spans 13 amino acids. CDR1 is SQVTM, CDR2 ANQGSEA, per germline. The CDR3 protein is CSVALAVTGELFF.

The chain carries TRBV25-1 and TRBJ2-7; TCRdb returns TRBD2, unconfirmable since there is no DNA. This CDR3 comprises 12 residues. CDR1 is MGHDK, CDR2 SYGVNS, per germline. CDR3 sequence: CATSGVGREQYF.

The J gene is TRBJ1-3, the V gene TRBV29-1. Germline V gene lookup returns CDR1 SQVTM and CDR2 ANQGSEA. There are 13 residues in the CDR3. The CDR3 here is CSGDDPSGNTIYF.

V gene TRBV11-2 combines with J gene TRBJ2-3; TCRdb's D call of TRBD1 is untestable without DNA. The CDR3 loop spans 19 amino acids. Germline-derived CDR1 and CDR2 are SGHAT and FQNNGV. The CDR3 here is CASSAPPGTAETLGDTQYF.

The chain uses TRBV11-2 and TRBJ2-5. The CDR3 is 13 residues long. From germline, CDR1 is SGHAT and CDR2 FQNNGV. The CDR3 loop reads CASSPEQSETQYF.

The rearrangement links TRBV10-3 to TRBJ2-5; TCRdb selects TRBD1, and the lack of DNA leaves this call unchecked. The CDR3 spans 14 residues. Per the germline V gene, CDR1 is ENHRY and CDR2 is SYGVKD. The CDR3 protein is CAISNRQGGETQYF.

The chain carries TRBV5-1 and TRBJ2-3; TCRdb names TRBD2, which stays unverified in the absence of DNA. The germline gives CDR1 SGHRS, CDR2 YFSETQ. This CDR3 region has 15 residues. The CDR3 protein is CASSLSGRGTDTQYF.

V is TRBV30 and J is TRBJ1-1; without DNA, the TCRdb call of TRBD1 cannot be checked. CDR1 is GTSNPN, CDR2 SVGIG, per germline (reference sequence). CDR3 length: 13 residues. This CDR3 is CAWLGTPNTEAFF.